These 16 T cell receptor beta chains share one sample of origin, sequenced in a study of T-cell reconstitution after alpha-beta-depleted transplantation in children. Unique molecular identifiers were incorporated during preparation of the TCRbeta library. TCRdb used MiXCR to reprocess the PCR reads, holding one entry per CDR3 protein. This table has 450,000 to 550,000 distinct CDR3 sequences, approximately 10% appearing once. The sample consisted of PBMCs, mostly from graft donor cells, taken 180 days after TCRalphabeta/CD19-depleted stem cell transplant. Receptor source: a female patient aged 2-15 years who had a stem cell transplant for aplastic anemia, so the T cells may come from the graft donor.

The chain couples TRBV9 to TRBJ2-1; 10 nucleotides match TRBD2. The V segment lost 0 bases and the J segment 10 bases; nucleotides outside the gene matches: 7. The CDR3 spans 15 residues. CDR1 and CDR2 from the germline V gene are SGDLS and YYNGEE. The CDR3 DNA follows: TGTGCCAGCAGCGTAGGGACTAGCGGCCTCGGGGAGCAGTTCTTC. Protein product: CASSVGTSGLGEQFF.

J is TRBJ2-1 and V is TRBV9; 7 bases are shared with TRBD1. In germline, CDR1 is SGDLS, CDR2 YYNGEE. V was pared by 0 bases and J by 3 bases, with 6 bases of the junction left unmatched. The length of the CDR3 is 16 residues. The DNA of the CDR3 is TGTGCCAGCAGCGTAGCCGACAGGGCCTTCTACAATGAGCAGTTCTTC. It encodes CASSVADRAFYNEQFF.

This clonotype has a handful of counts. The V call is TRBV12-3 or TRBV12-4, the J call TRBJ2-7, with D hard to call. This CDR3 contains 13 residues. V was cut by 2 bases and J by 6 bases, with 11 bases left in between. Here the CDR3 reads CASSLRVRGEQYV. The CDR3 DNA is TGTGCCAGCAGTTTACGAGTAAGAGGCGAGCAGTACGTC.

This clonotype was found a few times. One junction end disagrees with the germline gene, perhaps due to a read error. The chain carries TRBV20-1 and TRBJ2-2, with no clear D. This CDR3 is built from 13 residues. Germline CDR1 and CDR2: DFQATT and SNEGSKA (reference sequence). This CDR3 is CSAREGWPGELFF. The CDR3 nucleotides read TGCAGTGCTCGAGAAGGATGGCCCGGGGAGCTGTTTTTT.

This clonotype was observed many times. The chain is built from TRBV5-6 and TRBJ1-1; D not certain. The germline V gene encodes CDR1 SGHDT and CDR2 YYEEEE. This CDR3 region has 13 residues. V was trimmed by 1 base and J by 2 bases, leaving 6 bases between them. CDR3 residues: CASSLYQNTEAFF. The CDR3 DNA reads TGTGCCAGCAGCTTGTACCAAAACACTGAAGCTTTCTTT.

The chain uses TRBV20-1 and TRBJ2-7, with D maybe TRBD2 (7 bases). CDR3 length: 14 amino acids. With 5 bases removed from V and 5 bases from J, the gap between germline ends came to 19 bases. Germline CDR1 is DFQATT and CDR2 is SNEGSKA (reference sequence). DNA of the CDR3: TGCAGTGCTGGAGGGGGAGGGAAGGTCCACGAGCAGTACTTC. It is translated as CSAGGGGKVHEQYF.

The sample holds many counts of this clonotype. The V call is TRBV24-1, the J call TRBJ2-7, with 9 positions matching TRBD1. Germline V CDR1 and CDR2: KGHDR, SFDVKD. The V segment lost 9 bases and the J segment 1 base; nucleotides outside the gene matches: 6. There are 14 residues in the CDR3. The CDR3 loop is CATAVTGGSYEQYF. The CDR3 coding sequence is TGTGCCACCGCGGTGACAGGGGGATCCTACGAGCAGTACTTC.

This clonotype was observed a few times. The rearrangement links TRBV4-3 to TRBJ2-1; 10 bases fit TRBD2. Germline lookup yields CDR1 LGHNA and CDR2 YSLEER. V shed 0 bases, J shed 8 bases, and the junction held 7 bases outside the gene matches. This CDR3 contains 16 residues. Here the CDR3 DNA reads TGCGCCAGCAGCCAAGATCCTAGCGGGAGTATCTATGAGCAGTTCTTC. Translating gives CASSQDPSGSIYEQFF.

This clonotype was observed a handful of times. The V gene is TRBV12-3 or TRBV12-4, the J gene TRBJ2-1; 9 positions agree with TRBD2. V shed 0 bases, J shed 10 bases, and the junction held 10 bases outside the gene matches. This CDR3 spans 16 amino acids. The CDR3 reads CASSLAGAGGPLEQFF. The CDR3 DNA follows: TGTGCCAGCAGTTTAGCAGGGGCGGGAGGGCCGCTCGAGCAGTTCTTC.

This clonotype was observed once. The chain uses TRBV11-1 and TRBJ2-5, with D tentatively TRBD1 or TRBD2 (6 bases each). CDR1 SGHAT and CDR2 FQDESV come from the germline V gene (reference sequence). The CDR3 runs to 15 residues. V dropped 1 base and J dropped 4 bases, with 13 bases sitting between them. As DNA, the CDR3 is TGTGCCAGCAGCTTAGGCCGGGGGCGGACAGAGACCCAGTACTTC. It translates to CASSLGRGRTETQYF.

The genes are TRBV5-1 and TRBJ2-1; no definite D call. Per germline, CDR1 SGHRS and CDR2 YFSETQ. This CDR3 region has 15 residues. V lost 1 base and J 2 bases, leaving 10 bases between the germline ends. The CDR3 loop reads CASSLSAVTYNEQFF. The DNA of the CDR3 is TGCGCCAGCAGCTTGTCGGCGGTTACCTACAATGAGCAGTTCTTC.

The chain joins TRBV20-1 to TRBJ2-1; D might be TRBD2 (6 bases). Trimming stripped 3 bases from V and 8 bases from J, with 17 bases between. The CDR3 has 14 amino acids. CDR1 and CDR2 (germline): DFQATT, SNEGSKA (reference sequence). The CDR3 DNA follows: TGCAGTGCTAGCGGGAGCCCTCTTCTGCATGAGCAGTTCTTC. It encodes CSASGSPLLHEQFF.

This clonotype was observed a few times. The chain is built from TRBV12-3 or TRBV12-4 and TRBJ2-1; 7 bases match TRBD2. The CDR3 is 15 amino acids. V dropped 5 bases and J dropped 5; count of bases not matched to a gene: 9. CDR3 region: CASSPLGTIDNEQFF. The CDR3 DNA reads TGTGCCAGCAGTCCACTCGGGACTATTGACAATGAGCAGTTCTTC.

This clonotype was recorded at least ten times. The chain carries TRBV29-1 and TRBJ2-7; 7 nucleotides line up with TRBD2. Germline V gives CDR1 SQVTM, CDR2 ANQGSEA. J was trimmed by 4 bases and V by 7 bases; bases with no gene match: 4. This CDR3 contains 11 residues. The CDR3 bases are TGCAGCGGGACGGGGGGATACGAGCAGTACTTC. The encoded protein is CSGTGGYEQYF.

This clonotype was observed at least ten times. V and J are TRBV10-3 and TRBJ2-1; TRBD2 aligns across 11 bases. This CDR3 spans 15 amino acids. V was clipped by 6 bases and J by 4 bases; unmatched bases: 5. CDR1 and CDR2 from the germline V gene are ENHRY and SYGVKD. The CDR3 loop is CAISLGLADYNEQFF. Written as DNA, the CDR3 is TGTGCCATCAGCTTGGGACTAGCGGATTACAATGAGCAGTTCTTC.

This rearrangement joins TRBV7-2 to TRBJ2-3; 8 nucleotides match TRBD2. Trimming removed 4 bases from V and 4 bases from J; junction bases left unmatched: 13. There are 17 residues in the CDR3. Per the germline V gene, CDR1 is SGHTA and CDR2 is FQGNSA. CDR3 coding DNA: TGTGCCAGCAGCTCCCCGTTCACCAGCGGGAGTGCAGATACGCAGTATTTT. It yields the protein CASSSPFTSGSADTQYF.